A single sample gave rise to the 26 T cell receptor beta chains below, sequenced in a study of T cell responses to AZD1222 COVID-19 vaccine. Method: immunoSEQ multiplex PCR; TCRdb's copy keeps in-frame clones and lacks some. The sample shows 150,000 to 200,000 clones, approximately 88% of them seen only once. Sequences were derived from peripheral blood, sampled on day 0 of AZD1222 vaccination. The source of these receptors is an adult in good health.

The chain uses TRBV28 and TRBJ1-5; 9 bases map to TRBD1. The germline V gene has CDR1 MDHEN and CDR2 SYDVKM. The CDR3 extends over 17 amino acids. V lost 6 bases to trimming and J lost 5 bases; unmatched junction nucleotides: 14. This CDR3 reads CASRPHAGTGFYQPQHF. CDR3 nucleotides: TGTGCCAGCAGACCACATGCCGGGACAGGGTTTTATCAGCCCCAGCATTTT.

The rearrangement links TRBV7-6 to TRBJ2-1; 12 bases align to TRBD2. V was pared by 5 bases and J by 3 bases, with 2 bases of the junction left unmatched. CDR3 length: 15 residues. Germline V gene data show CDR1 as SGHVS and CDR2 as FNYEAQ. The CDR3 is CASSLLAGGYNEQFF. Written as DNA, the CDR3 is TGTGCCAGCAGCCTACTAGCGGGGGGCTACAATGAGCAGTTCTTC.

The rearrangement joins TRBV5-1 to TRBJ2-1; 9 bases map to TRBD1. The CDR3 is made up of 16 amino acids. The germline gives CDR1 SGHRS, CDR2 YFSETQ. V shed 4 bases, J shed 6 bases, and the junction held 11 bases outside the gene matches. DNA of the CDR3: TGCGCCAGCAGCAGCCCTGGGGACAGGGTTATCAATGAGCAGTTCTTC. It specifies CASSSPGDRVINEQFF.

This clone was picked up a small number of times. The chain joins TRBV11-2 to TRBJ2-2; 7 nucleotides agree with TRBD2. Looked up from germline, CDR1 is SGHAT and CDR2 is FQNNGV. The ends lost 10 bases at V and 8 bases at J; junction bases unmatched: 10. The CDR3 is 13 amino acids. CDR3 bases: TGTGCCACCCAACCGGCGGGGGTGGGGGAGCTGTTTTTT. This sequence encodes CATQPAGVGELFF.

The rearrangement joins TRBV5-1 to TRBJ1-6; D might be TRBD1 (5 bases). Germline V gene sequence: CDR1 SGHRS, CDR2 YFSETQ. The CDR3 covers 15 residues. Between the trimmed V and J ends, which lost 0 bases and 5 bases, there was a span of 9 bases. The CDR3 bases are TGCGCCAGCAGCTTGGACGGGGGAAATAATTCACCCCTCCACTTT. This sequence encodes CASSLDGGNNSPLHF.

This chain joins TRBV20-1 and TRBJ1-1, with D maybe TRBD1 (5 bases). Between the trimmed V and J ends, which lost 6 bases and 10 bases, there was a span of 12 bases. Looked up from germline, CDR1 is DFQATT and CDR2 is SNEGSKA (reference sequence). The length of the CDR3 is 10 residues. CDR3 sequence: CSAAQVGAFF. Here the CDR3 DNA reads TGCAGTGCAGCACAGGTTGGAGCTTTCTTT.

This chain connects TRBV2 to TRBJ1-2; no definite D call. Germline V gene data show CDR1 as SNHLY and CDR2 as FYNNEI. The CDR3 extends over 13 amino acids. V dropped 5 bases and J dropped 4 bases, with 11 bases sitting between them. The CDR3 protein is CASSNWAAYGYTF. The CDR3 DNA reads TGTGCCAGCAGTAATTGGGCAGCCTATGGCTACACCTTC.

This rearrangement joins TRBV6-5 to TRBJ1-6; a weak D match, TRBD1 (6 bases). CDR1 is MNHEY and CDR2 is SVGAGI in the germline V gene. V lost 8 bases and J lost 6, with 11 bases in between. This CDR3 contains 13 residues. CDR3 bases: TGTGCCAGCTCTGGGGGGCGTAATTCACCCCTCCACTTT. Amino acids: CASSGGRNSPLHF.

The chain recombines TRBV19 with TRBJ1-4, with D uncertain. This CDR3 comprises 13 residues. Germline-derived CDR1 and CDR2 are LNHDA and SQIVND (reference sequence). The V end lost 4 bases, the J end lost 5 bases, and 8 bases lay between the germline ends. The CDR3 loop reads CASSTRTNEKLFF. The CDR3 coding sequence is TGTGCCAGTAGTACTCGGACGAATGAAAAACTGTTTTTT.

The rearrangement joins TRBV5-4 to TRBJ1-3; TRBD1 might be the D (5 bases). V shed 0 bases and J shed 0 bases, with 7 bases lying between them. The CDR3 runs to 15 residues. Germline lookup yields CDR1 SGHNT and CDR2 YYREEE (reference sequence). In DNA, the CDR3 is TGTGCCAGCAGCTTGGCGGGGGGCTCTGGAAACACCATATATTTT. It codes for CASSLAGGSGNTIYF.

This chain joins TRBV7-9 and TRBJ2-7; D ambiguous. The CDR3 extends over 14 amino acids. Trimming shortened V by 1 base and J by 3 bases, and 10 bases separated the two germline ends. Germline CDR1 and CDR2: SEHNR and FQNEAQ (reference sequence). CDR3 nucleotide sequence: TGTGCCAGCAGCTTAGGCGTAGGCTTCTACGAGCAGTACGTC. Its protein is CASSLGVGFYEQYV.

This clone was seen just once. CDR3 sequence (DNA): TGTGCCAGCAGCCCACAAAGCGGGGAGCTAATCAATGAGCAGTTCTTC. Translated: CASSPQSGELINEQFF. This rearrangement joins TRBV7-6 to TRBJ2-1, with TRBD2 matching over 7 bases. Trimming at V came to 5 bases and at J to 6 bases, leaving 13 bases not matched to a gene. The CDR3 has 16 amino acids. CDR1 is SGHVS and CDR2 is FNYEAQ in the germline V gene.

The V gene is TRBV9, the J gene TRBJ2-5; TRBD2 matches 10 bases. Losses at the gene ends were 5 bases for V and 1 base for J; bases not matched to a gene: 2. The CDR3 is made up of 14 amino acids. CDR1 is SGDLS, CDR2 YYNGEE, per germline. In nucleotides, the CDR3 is TGTGCCAGCAGTGGACTAGCGGCCCAAGAGACCCAGTACTTC. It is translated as CASSGLAAQETQYF.

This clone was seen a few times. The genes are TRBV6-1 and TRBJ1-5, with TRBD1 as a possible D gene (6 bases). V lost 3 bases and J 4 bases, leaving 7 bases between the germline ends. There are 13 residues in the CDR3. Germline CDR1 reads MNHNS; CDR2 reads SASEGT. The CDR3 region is CASSDTGNQPQHF. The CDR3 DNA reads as TGTGCCAGCAGTGATACAGGGAATCAGCCCCAGCATTTT.

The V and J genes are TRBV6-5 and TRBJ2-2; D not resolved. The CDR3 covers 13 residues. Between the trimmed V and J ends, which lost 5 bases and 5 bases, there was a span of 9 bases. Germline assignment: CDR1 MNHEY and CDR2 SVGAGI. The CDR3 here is CASSRILTGELFF. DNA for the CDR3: TGTGCCAGCAGTCGAATCCTGACCGGGGAGCTGTTTTTT.

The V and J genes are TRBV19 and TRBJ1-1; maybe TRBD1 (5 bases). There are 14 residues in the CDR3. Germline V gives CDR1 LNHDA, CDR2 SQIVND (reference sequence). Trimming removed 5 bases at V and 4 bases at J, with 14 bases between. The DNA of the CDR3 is TGTGCCAGTAGTCCGGTCCCAGGGAGCACTGAAGCTTTCTTT. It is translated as CASSPVPGSTEAFF.

The CDR3 region is CASTWGLQETQYF. The CDR3 DNA follows: TGTGCCAGCACCTGGGGACTGCAAGAGACCCAGTACTTC. The V and J genes are TRBV13 and TRBJ2-5; the D gene is possibly TRBD2 (6 bases). CDR3 size: 13 residues. The germline V and J ends were trimmed by 7 bases and 2 bases, with 11 bases remaining between them. Looked up from germline, CDR1 is PRHDT and CDR2 is FYEKMQ (reference sequence).

In nucleotides, the CDR3 is TGTGCCAGCAGCGCCTGGGACAGGTCTTCAGGAAACACCATATATTTT. As protein: CASSAWDRSSGNTIYF. The rearrangement uses TRBV9 and TRBJ1-3, with TRBD1 matching over 8 bases. This CDR3 is built from 16 residues. Trimming at V came to 3 bases and at J to 4 bases, leaving 9 bases not matched to a gene. CDR1 and CDR2 from the germline V gene are SGDLS and YYNGEE.

The DNA of the CDR3 is TGTGCCACCACATCGGACAGATATGGCTACACCTTC. Amino acid sequence: CATTSDRYGYTF. The V gene is TRBV28, the J gene TRBJ1-2; maybe TRBD1 (6 bases). In germline, CDR1 is MDHEN, CDR2 SYDVKM. The V end lost 10 bases, the J end lost 5 bases, and 14 bases lay between the germline ends. CDR3 length equals 12 residues.

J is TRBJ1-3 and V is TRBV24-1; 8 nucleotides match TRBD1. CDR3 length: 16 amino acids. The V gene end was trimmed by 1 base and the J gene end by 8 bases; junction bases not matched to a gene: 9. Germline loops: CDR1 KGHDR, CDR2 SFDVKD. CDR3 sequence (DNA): TGTGCCACCAGTGATTTAGGGGTGGACAGGGAGGACACCATATATTTT. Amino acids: CATSDLGVDREDTIYF.

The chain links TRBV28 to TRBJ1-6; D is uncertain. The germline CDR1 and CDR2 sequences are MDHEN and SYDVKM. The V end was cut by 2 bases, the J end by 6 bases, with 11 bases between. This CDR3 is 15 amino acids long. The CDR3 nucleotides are TGTGCCAGCAGTTTAGTTCCGGGTCCTAATTCACCCCTCCACTTT. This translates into CASSLVPGPNSPLHF.

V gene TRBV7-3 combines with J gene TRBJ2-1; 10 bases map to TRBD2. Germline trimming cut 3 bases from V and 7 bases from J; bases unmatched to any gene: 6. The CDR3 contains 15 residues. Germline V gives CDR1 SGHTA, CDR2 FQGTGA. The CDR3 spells CASSFGGAGGNEQFF. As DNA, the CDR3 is TGTGCCAGCAGCTTTGGGGGAGCGGGAGGGAATGAGCAGTTCTTC.

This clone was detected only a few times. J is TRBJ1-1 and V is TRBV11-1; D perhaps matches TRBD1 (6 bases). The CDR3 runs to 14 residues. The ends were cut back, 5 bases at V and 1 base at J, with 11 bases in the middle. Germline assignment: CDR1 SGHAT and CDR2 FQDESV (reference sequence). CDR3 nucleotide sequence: TGTGCCAGCAGCCCTAGGGGGGGGAACACTGAAGCTTTCTTT. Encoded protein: CASSPRGGNTEAFF.

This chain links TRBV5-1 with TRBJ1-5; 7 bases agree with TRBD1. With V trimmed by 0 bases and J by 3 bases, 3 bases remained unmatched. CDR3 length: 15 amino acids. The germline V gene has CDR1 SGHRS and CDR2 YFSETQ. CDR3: CASSLDGQANQPQHF. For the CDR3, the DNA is TGCGCCAGCAGCTTGGACGGACAGGCCAATCAGCCCCAGCATTTT.

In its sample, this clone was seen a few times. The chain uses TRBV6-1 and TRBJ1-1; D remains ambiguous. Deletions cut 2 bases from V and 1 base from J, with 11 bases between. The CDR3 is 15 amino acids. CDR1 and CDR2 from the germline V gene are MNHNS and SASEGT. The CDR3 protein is CASSELWRRNTEAFF. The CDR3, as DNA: TGTGCCAGCAGTGAACTATGGCGGAGGAACACTGAAGCTTTCTTT.

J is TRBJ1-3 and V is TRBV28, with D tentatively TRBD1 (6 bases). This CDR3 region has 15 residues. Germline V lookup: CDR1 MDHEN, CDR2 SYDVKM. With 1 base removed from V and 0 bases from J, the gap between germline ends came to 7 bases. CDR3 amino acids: CASSLSDSSGNTIYF. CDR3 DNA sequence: TGTGCCAGCAGTTTATCGGACAGCTCTGGAAACACCATATATTTT.